This T cell receptor (beta chain) was sequenced in a study of liver allograft versus peripheral blood T cells. Study information: Intrahepatic T cell receptor repertoires from transplanted livers were compared against repertoires in recipients' peripheral blood.

This clonotype was seen at least ten times. Its target is not known. TCRdb independently ran MiXCR on the reads; one entry per CDR3 protein. The table shows approximately 15,000 distinct CDR3 sequences, with about 20% occurring only once. V shed 5 bases, J shed 2 bases, and the junction held 4 bases outside the gene matches. This CDR3 spans 15 amino acids. The germline V gene encodes CDR1 LNHDA and CDR2 SQIVND (reference sequence). Study-level findings and limits: Intragraft T cell receptor repertoires of liver allografts were reported to differ from peripheral blood repertoires.

The TCR was taken from a human patient who had a liver transplant. The graft donor may have contributed some T cells. This chain uses TRBV19 with TRBJ2-7, with 12 bases aligning to TRBD2. Here the CDR3 DNA reads TGTGCCAGTAGTTTCCGACTAGCGGGGGCCTACGAGCAGTACTTC. Amino acids: CASSFRLAGAYEQYF.